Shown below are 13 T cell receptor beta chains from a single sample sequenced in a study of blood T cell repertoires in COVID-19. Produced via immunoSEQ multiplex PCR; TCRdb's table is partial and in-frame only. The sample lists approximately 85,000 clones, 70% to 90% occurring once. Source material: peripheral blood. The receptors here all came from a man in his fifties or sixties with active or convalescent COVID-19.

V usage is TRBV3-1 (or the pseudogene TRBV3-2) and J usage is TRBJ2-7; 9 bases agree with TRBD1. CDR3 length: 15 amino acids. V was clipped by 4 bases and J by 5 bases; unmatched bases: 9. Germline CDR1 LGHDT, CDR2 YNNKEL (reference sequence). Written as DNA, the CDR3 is TGTGCCAGCAGCCGCCCGGGACAGGGTTCGGACGAGCAGTACTTC. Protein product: CASSRPGQGSDEQYF.

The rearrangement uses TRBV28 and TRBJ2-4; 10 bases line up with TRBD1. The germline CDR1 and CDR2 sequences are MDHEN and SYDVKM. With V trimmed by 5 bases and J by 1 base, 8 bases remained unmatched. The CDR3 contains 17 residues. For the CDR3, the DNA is TGTGCCAGCAGTCCATTGACAGGGGGCAAGGCCAAAAACATTCAGTACTTC. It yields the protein CASSPLTGGKAKNIQYF.

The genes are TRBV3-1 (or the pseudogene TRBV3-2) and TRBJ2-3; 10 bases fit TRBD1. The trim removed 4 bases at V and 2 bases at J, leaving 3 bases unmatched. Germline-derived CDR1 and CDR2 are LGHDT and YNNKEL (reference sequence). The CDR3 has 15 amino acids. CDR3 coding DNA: TGTGCCAGCAGCCTTGGGACAGGGGACACAGATACGCAGTATTTT. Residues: CASSLGTGDTDTQYF.

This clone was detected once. In DNA form, the CDR3 reads TGTGCCAGGGGACAGGGTCGGTACGAGCAGTACTTC. It yields the protein CARGQGRYEQYF. This rearrangement joins TRBV6-4 to TRBJ2-7, with TRBD1 matching over 9 bases. CDR1 is MRHNA and CDR2 is SNTAGT in the germline V gene. The CDR3 runs to 12 residues. With 9 bases clipped from V and 4 bases from J, the junction kept 4 bases outside the gene matches.

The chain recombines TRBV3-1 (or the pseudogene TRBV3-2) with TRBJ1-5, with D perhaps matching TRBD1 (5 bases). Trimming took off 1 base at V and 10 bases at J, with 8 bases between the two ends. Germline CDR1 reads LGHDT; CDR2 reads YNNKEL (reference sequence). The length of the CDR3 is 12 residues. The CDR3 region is CASSQGQGPQHF. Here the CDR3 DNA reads TGTGCCAGCAGCCAAGGTCAGGGACCCCAGCATTTT.

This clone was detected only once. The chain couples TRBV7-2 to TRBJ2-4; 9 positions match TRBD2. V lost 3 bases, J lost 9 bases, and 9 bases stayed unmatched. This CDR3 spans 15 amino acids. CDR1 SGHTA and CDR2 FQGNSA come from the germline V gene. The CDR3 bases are TGTGCCAGCAGCTTCTTTAGCGGGAGCGGAGTCATTCAGTACTTC. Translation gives CASSFFSGSGVIQYF.

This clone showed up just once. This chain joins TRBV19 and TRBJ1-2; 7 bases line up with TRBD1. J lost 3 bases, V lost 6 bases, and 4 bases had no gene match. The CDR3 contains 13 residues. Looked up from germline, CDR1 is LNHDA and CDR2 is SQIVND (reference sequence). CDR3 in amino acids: CASRQGQHYGYTF. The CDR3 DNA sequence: TGTGCCAGTAGGCAGGGACAGCACTATGGCTACACCTTC.

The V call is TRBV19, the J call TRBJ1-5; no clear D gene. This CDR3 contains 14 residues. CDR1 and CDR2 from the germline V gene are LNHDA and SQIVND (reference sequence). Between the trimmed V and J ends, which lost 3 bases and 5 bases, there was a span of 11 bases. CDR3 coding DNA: TGTGCCAGTAGTATGGTGTACATTGATCAGCCCCAGCATTTT. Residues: CASSMVYIDQPQHF.

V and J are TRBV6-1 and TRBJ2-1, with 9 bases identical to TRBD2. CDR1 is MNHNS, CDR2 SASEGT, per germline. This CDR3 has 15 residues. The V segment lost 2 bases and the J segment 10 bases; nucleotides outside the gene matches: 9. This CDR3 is CASSEHSGRHSEQFF. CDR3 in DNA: TGTGCCAGCAGTGAACACAGCGGGAGGCACAGCGAGCAGTTCTTC.

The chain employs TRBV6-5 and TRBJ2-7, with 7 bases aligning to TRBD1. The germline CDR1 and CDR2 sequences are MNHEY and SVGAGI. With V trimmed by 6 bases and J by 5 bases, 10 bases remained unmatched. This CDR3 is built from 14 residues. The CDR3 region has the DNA TGTGCCAGCAGAAAGGGGACAGTTCGGGACGAGCAGTACTTC. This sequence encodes CASRKGTVRDEQYF.

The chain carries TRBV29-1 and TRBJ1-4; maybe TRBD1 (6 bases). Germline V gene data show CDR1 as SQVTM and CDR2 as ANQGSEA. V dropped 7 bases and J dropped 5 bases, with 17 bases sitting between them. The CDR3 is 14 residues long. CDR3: CSGQTGGGNEKLFF. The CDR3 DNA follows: TGCAGCGGCCAAACGGGCGGGGGCAATGAAAAACTGTTTTTT.

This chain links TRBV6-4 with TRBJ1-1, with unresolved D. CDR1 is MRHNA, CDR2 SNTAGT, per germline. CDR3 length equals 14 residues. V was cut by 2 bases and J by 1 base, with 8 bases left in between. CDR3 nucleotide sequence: TGTGCCAGCAGTGACGAGACACCGAACACTGAAGCTTTCTTT. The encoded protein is CASSDETPNTEAFF.

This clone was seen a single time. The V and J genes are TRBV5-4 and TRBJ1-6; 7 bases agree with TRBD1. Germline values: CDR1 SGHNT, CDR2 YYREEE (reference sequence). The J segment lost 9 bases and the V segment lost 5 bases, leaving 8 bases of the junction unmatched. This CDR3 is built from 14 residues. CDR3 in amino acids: CASRGQYEGSPLHF. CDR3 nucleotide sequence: TGTGCCAGCAGGGGACAGTACGAAGGTTCACCCCTCCACTTT.